Many counts were recorded for the clone carrying this T cell receptor (beta chain). Its antigen is not identified. CDR3-region Arm-PCR and iRepertoire HTBI primers produced the TCR beta libraries. Each CDR3 protein is one row after TCRdb ran MiXCR on the multiplex PCR reads. Here the sample spans around 500,000 distinct CDR3 sequences, around 20% being singletons. Indicated time point: persistent/refractory GD, antithyroid drugs over 5 years with positive TRAb. Making the TCR library involved RNA that had been extracted from PBMCs. The data derive from a study of regulatory T cells in long-lasting Graves disease. General study results and limits: Graves' patients with persistent disease showed TCR diversity lower than patients newly diagnosed.

Per germline, CDR1 ENHRY and CDR2 SYGVKD. Trimming took off 4 bases at V and 0 bases at J, with 7 bases between the two ends. CDR3 size: 14 residues. The chain joins TRBV10-3 to TRBJ1-5; D uncertain. This receptor was taken from a female donor with Graves disease. This specimen consisted of peripheral blood mononuclear cells (PBMCs), obtained when the disease was refractory, from a patient treated with antithyroid drugs. CDR3 protein: CAISGQYSNQPQHF. CDR3 DNA sequence: TGTGCCATCAGTGGACAATATAGCAATCAGCCCCAGCATTTT.